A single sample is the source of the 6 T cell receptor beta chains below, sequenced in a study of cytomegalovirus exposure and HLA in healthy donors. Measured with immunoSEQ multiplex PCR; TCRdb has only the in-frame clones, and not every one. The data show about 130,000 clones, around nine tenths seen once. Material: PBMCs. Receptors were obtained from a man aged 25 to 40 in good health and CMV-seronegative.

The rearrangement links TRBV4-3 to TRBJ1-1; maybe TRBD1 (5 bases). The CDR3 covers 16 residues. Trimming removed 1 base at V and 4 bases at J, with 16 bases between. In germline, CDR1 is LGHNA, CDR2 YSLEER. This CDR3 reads CASSQVLGPRGTEAFF. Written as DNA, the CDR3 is TGCGCCAGCAGCCAAGTTCTGGGCCCAAGGGGCACTGAAGCTTTCTTT.

CDR3 amino acids: CASSQYLPRGLAGLDTQYF. The CDR3 nucleotides read TGTGCCAGCAGCCAATATCTCCCGAGGGGGCTAGCGGGGCTAGATACGCAGTATTTT. V usage is TRBV11-1 and J usage is TRBJ2-3; 9 positions agree with TRBD2. Germline V gene sequence: CDR1 SGHAT, CDR2 FQDESV (reference sequence). The CDR3 sequence is 19 residues long. V lost 5 bases and J lost 5; bases outside the gene matches: 20. Drawing the rest from reference TRBV11-1 and TRBJ2-3, the complete variable domain is EAEVAQSPRYKITEKSQAVAFWCDPISGHATLYWYRQILGQGPELLVQFQDESVVDDSQLPKDRFSAERLKGVDSTLKIQPAELGDSAMYLCASSQYLPRGLAGLDTQYFGPGTRLTVL.

The CDR3 region has the DNA TGTGCCAGCAGCTTAGAACTAGAAGCTTTCTTT. Residues: CASSLELEAFF. The chain links TRBV7-9 to TRBJ1-1; D is uncertain. The CDR3 is 11 amino acids. Trimming stripped 1 base from V and 8 bases from J, with 5 bases between. The germline gives CDR1 SEHNR, CDR2 FQNEAQ (reference sequence).

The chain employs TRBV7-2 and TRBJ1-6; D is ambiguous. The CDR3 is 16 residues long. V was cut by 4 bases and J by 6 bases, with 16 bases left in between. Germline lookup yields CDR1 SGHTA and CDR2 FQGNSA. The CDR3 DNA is TGTGCCAGCAGCTGGATTCTTGGCGGTCTTAATTCACCCCTCCACTTT. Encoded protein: CASSWILGGLNSPLHF.

CDR3 residues: CASSSLEGGGYTF. The DNA for the CDR3 is TGTGCCAGCAGTTCTCTCGAGGGCGGGGGCTACACCTTC. V usage is TRBV28 and J usage is TRBJ1-2; no definite D call. V was cut by 4 bases and J by 8 bases, with 14 bases left in between. The CDR3 is 13 amino acids. Germline values: CDR1 MDHEN, CDR2 SYDVKM.

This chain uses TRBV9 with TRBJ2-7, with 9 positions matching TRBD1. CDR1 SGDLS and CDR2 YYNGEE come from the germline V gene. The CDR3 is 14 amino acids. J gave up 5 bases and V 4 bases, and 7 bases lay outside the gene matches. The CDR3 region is CASSPGTGIHEQYF. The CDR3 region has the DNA TGTGCCAGCAGCCCCGGGACAGGGATCCACGAGCAGTACTTC.